The clone carrying this T cell receptor beta chain appeared a few times. No antigen is known for it. The authors ran a second PCR of about 6 to 11 cycles using a sample-barcoded 5' primer and a J-beta primer mix. Researchers report that a template-switch adaptor with 12 random nucleotides tagged each cDNA molecule. TCRdb called the 5' RACE reads again in MiXCR, with one record for every CDR3 protein. The sample lists 650,000 to 800,000 distinct CDR3 sequences, about 42% seen once, with about 21% in the top ten. The CDR3 loop spans 16 amino acids. The germline V gene has CDR1 MNHEY and CDR2 SMNVEV (reference sequence). V gave up 4 bases and J gave up 4 bases, with 19 bases separating them. This sample was included in a study of blood T cells in healthy people across ages. Study observations and caveats: No one knew whether donors had CMV, which possibly confounded expanded clonotype changes. A greater number of naive CD4+ cells and higher diversity distinguished long-lived donors from aged donors.

Per individual sample, total RNA of at least 5 micrograms was extracted. The gene calls are TRBV27 and TRBJ1-2; a possible D gene is TRBD1 (6 bases). This TCR was sampled from a man aged 60 to 75 in good health. The sample was blood. The CDR3 coding sequence is TGTGCCAGCAGTTCGGGGGGCCTTCGAAGCGGCTATGGCTACACCTTC. Its translation: CASSSGGLRSGYGYTF.